The sequence of this T cell receptor (beta chain) was determined in a study of response to subunit inactivated influenza vaccine. TCRdb re-called the RT-PCR reads with MiXCR, one entry per CDR3 protein. This sample has 500,000 to 600,000 distinct CDR3 sequences; 10% to 15% occur once, and the top ten carry roughly 10%. Trimming pared 0 bases from V and 1 base from J, leaving 14 bases between. The CDR3 contains 16 residues. Germline CDR1 is DFQATT and CDR2 is SNEGSKA (reference sequence). This clonotype was counted a few times. Antigen: not known. Study findings and constraints: The authors offered the suggestion that each seasonal influenza vaccination recruits few new T cells.

The chain employs TRBV20-1 and TRBJ2-3; possibly TRBD2 for D (5 bases). The sequencing here drew on PBMCs from blood, taken on the day of vaccination. The receptor was derived from a middle-aged man who received an inactivated influenza vaccine. Here the CDR3 DNA reads TGCAGTGCTAGAGATCTCAGAGGGATCCGCACAGATACGCAGTATTTT. Its translation is CSARDLRGIRTDTQYF.